The clone carrying this T cell receptor beta chain has only one observation. As yet, its antigen is unknown. This sample was taken from a study of T cell responses to AZD1222 COVID-19 vaccine. Regarding the study as a whole: Clonal diversity was possibly underestimated, and the donors were mostly white British, with more females. With dominance at 160-218 and 743-854, vaccine-associated CD4 TCRs spanned spike. Baseline testing showed seropositivity in only a handful of AZD1222 recipients.

CDR1 and CDR2 from the germline V gene are MNHEY and SVGAGI. V lost 7 bases and J lost 0, with 7 bases in between. The CDR3 has 13 amino acids. Some second doses came at about 4 weeks and others at about 12 weeks; these were pooled. This table comes from immunoSEQ multiplex PCR, and its TCRdb copy is limited to in-frame clones, with some not included. Of about 26,000 clones in the sample, around 90% are singletons; the top ten hold around 2.7%. The receptor's source is an adult who received the AZD1222 COVID-19 vaccine. The J gene is TRBJ1-5, the V gene TRBV6-5; D gene ambiguous. The sequences come from peripheral blood, collected 28 days after the second AZD1222 dose. Written as DNA, the CDR3 is TGTGCCAGCAAAAGGGATAGCAATCAGCCCCAGCATTTT. It specifies CASKRDSNQPQHF.